A selection of T cell receptor beta chains follows, all from one sample in a study of T-cell memory formation after mild COVID-19. Each CDR3 protein gets one entry after TCRdb re-called the 5' RACE reads with MiXCR. The sample holds roughly 280,000 distinct CDR3 sequences, 15% to 20% seen once. The sample was PBMCs or a T cell subset sorted from them (not recorded which). The receptors stem from a man younger than 35 who had mild COVID-19 (a few samples of this study predate the infection). Cell type and time point are not known. The CDR3 runs from the conserved cysteine through the conserved F or W. D genes are given only for firm matches. For some rows the clone size is stated as once, few or many, or as a class when expanded; others skip it.

v_gene	abundance	d_gene	j_gene	CDR3nt	CDR3aa
TRBV4-1	few	-	TRBJ1-1	TGCGCCAGCAGCCAAGGATACAATGTGAACACTGAAGCTTTCTTT	CASSQGYNVNTEAFF
TRBV11-2	-	-	TRBJ2-3	TGTGCCAGCGAACTAGCTGATCTTTTGACAGATACGCAGTATTTT	CASELADLLTDTQYF
TRBV18	-	-	TRBJ2-6	TGTGCCAGCTCACCGAACGGGGCCAACGTCCTGACTTTC	CASSPNGANVLTF
TRBV28	few	TRBD1	TRBJ2-5	TGTGCCAGCAGTGACAGGGCCCAAGAGACCCAGTACTTC	CASSDRAQETQYF
TRBV6-5	-	-	TRBJ1-4	TGTGCCAGCAGCCCCCGGTTTAATGAAAAACTGTTTTTT	CASSPRFNEKLFF
TRBV5-1	-	-	TRBJ1-1	TGCGCCAGCAGCTTCGTGGACAGCGAGACTGAAGCTTTCTTT	CASSFVDSETEAFF
TRBV6-2/TRBV6-3	few	-	TRBJ2-5	TGTGCCAGCAGTTACCTAGTACGGGAGACCCAGTACTTC	CASSYLVRETQYF
TRBV5-1	few	TRBD2	TRBJ2-4	TGCGCCAGCCGTTTAGCGGGGGAAAACATTCAGTACTTC	CASRLAGENIQYF
TRBV12-3/TRBV12-4	-	-	TRBJ2-3	TGTGCCAGCAGTTTTAGTAGGGAATACCTCGTAATCACAGATACGCAGTATTTT	CASSFSREYLVITDTQYF
TRBV12-3/TRBV12-4	-	-	TRBJ1-1	TGTGCCAGCAGCCGGGGTAACGGTGAAGCTTTCTTT	CASSRGNGEAFF
TRBV4-3	-	-	TRBJ1-2	TGCGCCAGCAGCCAATTACCGGGGGGGCACTTAGCTAACTATGGCTACACCTTC	CASSQLPGGHLANYGYTF
TRBV3-1	few	TRBD1	TRBJ1-2	TGTGCCAGCAGCCAAGGGACAGGTCGCTATGGCTACACCTTC	CASSQGTGRYGYTF
TRBV15	-	-	TRBJ1-3	TGTGCCACCAGTGCGGACCTTGGTGGAAACACCATATATTTT	CATSADLGGNTIYF
TRBV6-2/TRBV6-3	few	-	TRBJ2-1	TGTGCCAGCAGCGATAGCCCCTTTGCGGCCAATGAGCAGTTCTTC	CASSDSPFAANEQFF
TRBV18	few	-	TRBJ1-1	TGTGCCAGCTCACTTGCAATCAGTACCGTGGAAGCTTTCTTT	CASSLAISTVEAFF
TRBV7-8	-	TRBD1	TRBJ2-6	TGTGCCAGCAGCTCGTTGGACAGGGTGGCCGGGGCCAACGTCCTGACTTTC	CASSSLDRVAGANVLTF
TRBV2	-	-	TRBJ2-3	TGTGCCAGCAGTGAAGTAGATACGCAGTATTTT	CASSEVDTQYF
TRBV10-3	-	-	TRBJ1-3	TGTGCCATCAAAGGGACGGATAATGGAAACACCATATATTTT	CAIKGTDNGNTIYF
TRBV7-2	-	TRBD1	TRBJ1-2	TGTGCCAGCACAGGACAGGGCGCTGGGGGAGGCTACACCTTC	CASTGQGAGGGYTF
TRBV7-9	few	TRBD1	TRBJ1-3	TGTGCCAGCAGCCGCGACAGGGAGGTAGACACCATATATTTT	CASSRDREVDTIYF
TRBV27	-	-	TRBJ1-6	TGTGCCAGCAGTTTATCTGGGTTCGGGCGGGCCCCTCTTCTTAATTCACCCCTCCACTTT	CASSLSGFGRAPLLNSPLHF